This note documents a single T cell receptor beta chain sequence. Its antigen is still unknown. Germline V CDR1 and CDR2: GTSNPN, SVGIG (reference sequence). Between the trimmed V and J ends, which lost 5 bases and 2 bases, there was a span of 12 bases. The CDR3 loop spans 13 amino acids. Stated treatment: oral pan-JAK inhibitor, 5-10 mg twice daily. Researchers picked out CD4+ and CD8+ T cells from PBMCs by sorting. This sample is drawn from a study of CD8+ T cells in alopecia areata. Whole-study findings and limits: Relative to normal scalp, lesional scalp, especially alopecia totalis/universalis, showed higher clonality. Many expanded lesional clones persisted in scalp and blood during tofacitinib.

RNA was extracted and reverse transcribed into cDNA as the sequencing template. TCRdb keeps only in-frame clones here, not all; method: immunoSEQ multiplex PCR. The sample carries about 200,000 clones, around 64% recorded once. The chain couples TRBV30 to TRBJ1-1; D uncertain. The TCR comes from a human donor with alopecia areata. The source material was CD4+ T cells sorted from blood, sampled at roughly week 49, from a patient treated with tofacitinib. As DNA, the CDR3 is TGTGCCTGGGGGGTGGTGGCCAACACTGAAGCTTTCTTT. Residues: CAWGVVANTEAFF. The entire variable domain, with the rest obtained from reference TRBV30 and TRBJ1-1, is as follows: SQTIHQWPATLVQPVGSPLSLECTVEGTSNPNLYWYRQAAGRGLQLLFYSVGIGQISSEVPQNLSASRPQDRQFILSSKKLLLSDSGFYLCAWGVVANTEAFFGQGTRLTVV.